The T cell receptor (beta chain) under discussion was sequenced for a study of immune characterization of retroperitoneal liposarcoma. TCRdb recomputed calls from the PCR reads with MiXCR, one row per CDR3 protein. The sample contains around 1,100 distinct CDR3 sequences, 15% to 20% of which appear only once. Losses at the gene ends were 5 bases for V and 8 bases for J; bases not matched to a gene: 6. From germline, CDR1 is MNHNS and CDR2 SASEGT. The CDR3 loop spans 14 amino acids. This clonotype is medium-sized by share. The sequence was obtained from a male donor with retroperitoneal liposarcoma. J is TRBJ1-6 and V is TRBV6-1; 7 bases line up with TRBD1. Sequencing was done on a sample of tumor tissue. DNA for the CDR3: TGTGCCAGCAGTCGACAGGGATCTGATTCACCCCTCCACTTT. It is translated as CASSRQGSDSPLHF.